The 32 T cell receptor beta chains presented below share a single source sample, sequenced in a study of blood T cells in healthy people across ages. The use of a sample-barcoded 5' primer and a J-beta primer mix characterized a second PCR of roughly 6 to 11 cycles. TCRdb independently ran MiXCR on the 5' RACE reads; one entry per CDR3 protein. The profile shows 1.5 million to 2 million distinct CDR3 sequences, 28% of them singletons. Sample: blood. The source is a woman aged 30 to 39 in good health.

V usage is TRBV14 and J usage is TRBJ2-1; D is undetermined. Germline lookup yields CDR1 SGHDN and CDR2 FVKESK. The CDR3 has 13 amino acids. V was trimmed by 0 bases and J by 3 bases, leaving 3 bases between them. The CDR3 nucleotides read TGTGCCAGCAGCCAAGAGCTCTACAATGAGCAGTTCTTC. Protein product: CASSQELYNEQFF.

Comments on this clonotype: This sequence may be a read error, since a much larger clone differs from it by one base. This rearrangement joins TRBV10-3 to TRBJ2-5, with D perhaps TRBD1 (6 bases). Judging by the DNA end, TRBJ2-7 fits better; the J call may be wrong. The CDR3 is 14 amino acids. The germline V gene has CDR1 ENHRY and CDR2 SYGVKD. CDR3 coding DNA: TGTGCCGTCAGCCGGGACGGACAGATTTACGAGCAGTACTTC. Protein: CAVSRDGQIYEQYF.

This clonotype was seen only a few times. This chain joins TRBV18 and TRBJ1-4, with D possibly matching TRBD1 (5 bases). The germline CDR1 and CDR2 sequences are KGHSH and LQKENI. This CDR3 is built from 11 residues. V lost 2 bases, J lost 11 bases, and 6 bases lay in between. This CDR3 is CASSPKGKLFF. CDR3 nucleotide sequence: TGTGCCAGCTCACCAAAGGGGAAACTGTTTTTT.

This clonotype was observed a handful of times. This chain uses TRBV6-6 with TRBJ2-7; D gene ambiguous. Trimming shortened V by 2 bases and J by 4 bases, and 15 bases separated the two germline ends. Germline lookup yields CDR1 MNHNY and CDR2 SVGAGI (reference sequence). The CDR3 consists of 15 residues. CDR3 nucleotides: TGTGCCAGCAGTTACGGACGAGAACCCTATTACGAGCAGTACTTC. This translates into CASSYGREPYYEQYF.

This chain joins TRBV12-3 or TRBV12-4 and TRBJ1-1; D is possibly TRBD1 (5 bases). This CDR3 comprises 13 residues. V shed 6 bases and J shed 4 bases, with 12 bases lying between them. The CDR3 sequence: CASSLQVFTEAFF. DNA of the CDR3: TGTGCCAGCAGCTTACAGGTGTTCACTGAAGCTTTCTTT.

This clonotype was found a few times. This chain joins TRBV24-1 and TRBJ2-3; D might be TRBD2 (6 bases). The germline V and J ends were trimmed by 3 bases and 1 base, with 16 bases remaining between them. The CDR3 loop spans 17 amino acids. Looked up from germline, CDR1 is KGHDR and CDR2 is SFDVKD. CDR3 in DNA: TGTGCCACCAGTGATCCCATGTTGGGGGGACGCACAGATACGCAGTATTTT. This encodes CATSDPMLGGRTDTQYF.

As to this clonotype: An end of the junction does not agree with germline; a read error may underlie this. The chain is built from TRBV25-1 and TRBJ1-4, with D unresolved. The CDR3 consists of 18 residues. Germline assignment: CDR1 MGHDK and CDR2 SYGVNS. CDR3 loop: CASSEPRAGWATSEKLFF. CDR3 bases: TGTGCCAGCAGTGAACCCCGCGCGGGATGGGCAACTAGTGAAAAACTGTTTTTT.

CDR3 sequence reads: CASSTTVSNQPQHF. The CDR3 DNA follows: TGTGCCAGCAGTACAACAGTAAGCAATCAGCCCCAGCATTTT. V usage is TRBV28 and J usage is TRBJ1-5; the D is unclear. The CDR3 has 14 amino acids. The germline V and J ends were trimmed by 5 bases and 1 base, with 9 bases remaining between them. The germline CDR1 and CDR2 sequences are MDHEN and SYDVKM.

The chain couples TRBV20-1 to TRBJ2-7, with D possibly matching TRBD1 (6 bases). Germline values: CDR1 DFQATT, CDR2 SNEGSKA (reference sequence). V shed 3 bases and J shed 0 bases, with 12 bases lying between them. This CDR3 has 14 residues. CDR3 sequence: CSARQTGYSYEQYF. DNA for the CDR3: TGCAGTGCTAGGCAGACAGGTTACTCCTACGAGCAGTACTTC.

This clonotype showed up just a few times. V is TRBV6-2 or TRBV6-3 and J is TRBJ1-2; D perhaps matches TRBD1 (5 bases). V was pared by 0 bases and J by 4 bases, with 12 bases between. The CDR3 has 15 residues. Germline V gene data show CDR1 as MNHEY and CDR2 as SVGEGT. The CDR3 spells CASSYSVQASYGYTF. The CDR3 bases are TGTGCCAGCAGTTACTCGGTACAGGCCAGCTATGGCTACACCTTC.

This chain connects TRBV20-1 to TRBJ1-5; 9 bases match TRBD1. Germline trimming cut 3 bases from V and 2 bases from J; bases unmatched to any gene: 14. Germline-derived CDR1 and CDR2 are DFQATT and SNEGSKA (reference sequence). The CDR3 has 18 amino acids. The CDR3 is CSARARDRDLYGNQPQHF. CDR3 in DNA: TGCAGTGCTAGGGCCCGGGACAGGGACCTATATGGCAATCAGCCCCAGCATTTT.

CDR3 in DNA: TGCGCCAGCAGACGGATTGAGGACACTGAAGCTTTCTTT. Protein: CASRRIEDTEAFF. The chain uses TRBV5-1 and TRBJ1-1; D is uncertain. V lost 5 bases and J lost 3, with 11 bases in between. Germline CDR1 and CDR2: SGHRS and YFSETQ. CDR3 length equals 13 residues.

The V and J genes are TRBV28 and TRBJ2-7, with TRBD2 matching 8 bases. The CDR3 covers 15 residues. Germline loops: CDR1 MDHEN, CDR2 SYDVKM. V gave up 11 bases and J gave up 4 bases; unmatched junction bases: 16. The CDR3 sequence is CAGEKRREDGYEQYF. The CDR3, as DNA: TGTGCCGGCGAGAAACGGCGGGAGGATGGGTACGAGCAGTACTTC.

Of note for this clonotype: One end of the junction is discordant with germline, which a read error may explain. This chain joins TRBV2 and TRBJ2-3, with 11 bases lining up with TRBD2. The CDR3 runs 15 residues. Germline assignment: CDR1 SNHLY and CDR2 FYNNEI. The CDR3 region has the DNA TGTGCCGGCAGCAGTACTAGCGGGGGATCAAATACGCAGTATTTT. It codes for CAGSSTSGGSNTQYF.

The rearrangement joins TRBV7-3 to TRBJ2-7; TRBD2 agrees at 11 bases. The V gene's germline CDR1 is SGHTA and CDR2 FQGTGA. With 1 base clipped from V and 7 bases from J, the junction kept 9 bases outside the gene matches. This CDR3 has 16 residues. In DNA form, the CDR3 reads TGTGCCAGCAGCTTAATAGCGGGGGGGCCTTTCAATGAGCAGTACTTC. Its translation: CASSLIAGGPFNEQYF.

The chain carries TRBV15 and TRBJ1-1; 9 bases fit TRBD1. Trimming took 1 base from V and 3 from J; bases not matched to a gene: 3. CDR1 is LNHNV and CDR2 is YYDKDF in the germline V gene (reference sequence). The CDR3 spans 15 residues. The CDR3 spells CATSRARDRDTEAFF. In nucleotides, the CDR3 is TGTGCCACCAGCAGAGCCCGGGACAGGGACACTGAAGCTTTCTTT.

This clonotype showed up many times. In DNA form, the CDR3 reads TGTGCCAGCAGCTTAATTCCCCGGGACTCCTACAATGAGCAGTTCTTC. It codes for CASSLIPRDSYNEQFF. V and J are TRBV7-3 and TRBJ2-1, with TRBD2 as a possible D gene (5 bases). V was shortened by 1 base and J by 0 bases, with 10 bases between the two germline ends. The CDR3 sequence is 16 residues long. Per the germline V gene, CDR1 is SGHTA and CDR2 is FQGTGA.

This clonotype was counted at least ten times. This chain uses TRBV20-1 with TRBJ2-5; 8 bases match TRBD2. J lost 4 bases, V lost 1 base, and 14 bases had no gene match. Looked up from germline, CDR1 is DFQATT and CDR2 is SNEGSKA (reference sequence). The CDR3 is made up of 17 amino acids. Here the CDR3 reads CSARVPGRGGHRETQYF. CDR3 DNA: TGCAGTGCTAGAGTTCCGGGACGGGGGGGCCATCGAGAGACCCAGTACTTC.

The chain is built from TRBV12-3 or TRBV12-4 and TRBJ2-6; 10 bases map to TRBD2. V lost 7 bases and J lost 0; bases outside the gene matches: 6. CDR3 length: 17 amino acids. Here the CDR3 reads CASTLAGASSGANVLTF. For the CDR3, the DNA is TGTGCCAGCACCCTAGCGGGGGCGAGCTCTGGGGCCAACGTCCTGACTTTC.

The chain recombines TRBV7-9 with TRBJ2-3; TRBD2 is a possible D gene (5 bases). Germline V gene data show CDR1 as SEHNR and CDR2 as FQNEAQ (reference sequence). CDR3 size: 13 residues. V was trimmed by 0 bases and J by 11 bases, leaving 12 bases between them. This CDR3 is CASSLARLAGQYF. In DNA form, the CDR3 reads TGTGCCAGCAGCTTAGCCAGGCTGGCGGGGCAGTATTTT.

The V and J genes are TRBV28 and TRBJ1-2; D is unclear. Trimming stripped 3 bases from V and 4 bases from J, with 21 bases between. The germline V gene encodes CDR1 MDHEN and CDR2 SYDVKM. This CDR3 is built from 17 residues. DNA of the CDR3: TGTGCCAGCAGTTTGCTCGGGCAGGCCCTGTCTAGCTATGGCTACACCTTC. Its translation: CASSLLGQALSSYGYTF.

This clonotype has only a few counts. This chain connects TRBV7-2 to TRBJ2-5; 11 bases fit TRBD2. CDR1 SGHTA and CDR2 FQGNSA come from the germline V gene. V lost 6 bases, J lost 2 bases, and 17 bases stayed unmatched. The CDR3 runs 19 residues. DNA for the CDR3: TGTGCCAGCAGTTATACCGGGACTAGCGGATCGAGGGGGCAAGAGACCCAGTACTTC. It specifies CASSYTGTSGSRGQETQYF.

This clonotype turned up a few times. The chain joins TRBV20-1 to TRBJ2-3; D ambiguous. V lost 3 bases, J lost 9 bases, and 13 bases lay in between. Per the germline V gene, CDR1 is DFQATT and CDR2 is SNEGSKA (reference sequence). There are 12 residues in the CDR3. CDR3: CSARGDNWTQYF. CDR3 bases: TGCAGTGCTAGGGGTGATAACTGGACGCAGTATTTT.

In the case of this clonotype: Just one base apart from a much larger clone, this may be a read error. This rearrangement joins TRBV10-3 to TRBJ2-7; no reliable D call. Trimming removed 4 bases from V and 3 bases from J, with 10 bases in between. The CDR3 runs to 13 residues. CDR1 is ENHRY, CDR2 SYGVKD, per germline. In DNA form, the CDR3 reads TGTGCCATCAGTGCTGAACTTAGCTACGAGCAGTACTTC. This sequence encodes CAISAELSYEQYF.

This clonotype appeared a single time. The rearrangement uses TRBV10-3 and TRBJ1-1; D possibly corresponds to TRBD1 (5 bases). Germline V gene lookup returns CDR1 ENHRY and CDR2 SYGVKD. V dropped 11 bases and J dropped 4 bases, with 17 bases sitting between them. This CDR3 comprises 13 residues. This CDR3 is CAVMAEGSTEAFF. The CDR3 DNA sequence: TGTGCCGTCATGGCCGAGGGGAGCACTGAAGCTTTCTTT.

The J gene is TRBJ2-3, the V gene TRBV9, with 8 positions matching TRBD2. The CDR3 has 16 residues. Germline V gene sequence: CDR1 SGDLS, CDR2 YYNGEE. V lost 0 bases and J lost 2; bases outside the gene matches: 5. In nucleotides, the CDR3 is TGTGCCAGCAGCGTAGGCGGGGGGCAAGACACAGATACGCAGTATTTT. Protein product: CASSVGGGQDTDTQYF.

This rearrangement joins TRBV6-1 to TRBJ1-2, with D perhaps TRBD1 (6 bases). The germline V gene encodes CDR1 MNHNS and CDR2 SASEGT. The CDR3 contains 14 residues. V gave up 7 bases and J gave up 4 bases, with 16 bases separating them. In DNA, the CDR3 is TGTGCCAGCAAGGACAGCCCCCACCTCTATGGCTACACCTTC. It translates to CASKDSPHLYGYTF.

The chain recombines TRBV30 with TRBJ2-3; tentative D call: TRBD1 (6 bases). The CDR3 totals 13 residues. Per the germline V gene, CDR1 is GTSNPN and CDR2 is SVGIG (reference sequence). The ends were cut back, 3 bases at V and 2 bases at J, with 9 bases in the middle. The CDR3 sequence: CAWRQGNTDTQYF. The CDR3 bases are TGTGCCTGGAGACAGGGTAACACAGATACGCAGTATTTT.

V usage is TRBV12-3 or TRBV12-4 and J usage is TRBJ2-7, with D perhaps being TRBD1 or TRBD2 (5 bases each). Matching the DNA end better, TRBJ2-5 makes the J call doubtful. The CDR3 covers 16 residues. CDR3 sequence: CASSPAGLRDGETQYF. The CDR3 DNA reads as TGTGCCAGCAGTCCAGCCGGGCTCCGGGACGGAGAGACCCAGTACTTC.

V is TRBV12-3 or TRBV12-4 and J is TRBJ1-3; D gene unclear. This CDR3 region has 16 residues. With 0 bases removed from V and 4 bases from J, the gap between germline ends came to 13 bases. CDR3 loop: CASSLAGPQTGNTIYF. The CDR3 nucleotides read TGTGCCAGCAGTTTAGCGGGCCCTCAGACGGGAAACACCATATATTTT.

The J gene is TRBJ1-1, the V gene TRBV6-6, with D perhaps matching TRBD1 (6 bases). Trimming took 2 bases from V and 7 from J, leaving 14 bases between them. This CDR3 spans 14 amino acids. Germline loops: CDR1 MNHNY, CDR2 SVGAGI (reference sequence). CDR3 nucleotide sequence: TGTGCCAGCAGTTACACAGGGTCCGCGGGTGAAGCTTTCTTT. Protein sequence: CASSYTGSAGEAFF.

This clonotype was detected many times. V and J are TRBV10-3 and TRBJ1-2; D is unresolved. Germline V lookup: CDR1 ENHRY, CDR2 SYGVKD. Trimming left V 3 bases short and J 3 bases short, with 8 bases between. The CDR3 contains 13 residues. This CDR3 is CAISEGPDYGYTF. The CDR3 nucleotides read TGTGCCATCAGTGAAGGGCCGGACTATGGCTACACCTTC.